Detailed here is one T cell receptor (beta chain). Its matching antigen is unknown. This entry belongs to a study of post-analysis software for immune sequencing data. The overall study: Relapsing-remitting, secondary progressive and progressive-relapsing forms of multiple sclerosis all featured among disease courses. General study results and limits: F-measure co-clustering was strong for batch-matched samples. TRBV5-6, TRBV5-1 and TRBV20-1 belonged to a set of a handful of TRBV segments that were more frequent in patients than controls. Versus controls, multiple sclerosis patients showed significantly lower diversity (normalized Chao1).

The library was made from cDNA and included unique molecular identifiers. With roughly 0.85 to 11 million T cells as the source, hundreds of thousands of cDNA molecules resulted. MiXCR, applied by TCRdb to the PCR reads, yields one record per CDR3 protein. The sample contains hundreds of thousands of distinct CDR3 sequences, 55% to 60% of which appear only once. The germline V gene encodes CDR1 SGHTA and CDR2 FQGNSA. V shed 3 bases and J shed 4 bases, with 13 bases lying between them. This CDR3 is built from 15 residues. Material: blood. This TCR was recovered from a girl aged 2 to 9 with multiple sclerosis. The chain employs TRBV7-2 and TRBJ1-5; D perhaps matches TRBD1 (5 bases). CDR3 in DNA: TGTGCCAGCAGCTTTTTTGCAGGGATAAATCAGCCCCAGCATTTT. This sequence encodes CASSFFAGINQPQHF.